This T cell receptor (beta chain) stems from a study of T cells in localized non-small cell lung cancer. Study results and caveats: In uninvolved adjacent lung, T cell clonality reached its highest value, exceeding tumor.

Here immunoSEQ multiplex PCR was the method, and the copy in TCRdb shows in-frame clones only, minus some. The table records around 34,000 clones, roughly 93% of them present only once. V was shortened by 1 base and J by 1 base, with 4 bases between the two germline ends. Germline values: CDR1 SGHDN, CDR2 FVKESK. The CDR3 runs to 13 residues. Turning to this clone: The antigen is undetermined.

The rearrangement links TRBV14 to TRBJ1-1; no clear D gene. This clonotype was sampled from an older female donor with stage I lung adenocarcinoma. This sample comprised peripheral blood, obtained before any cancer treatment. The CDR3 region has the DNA TGTGCCAGCAGCCAAGGCCAGAACACTGAAGCTTTCTTT. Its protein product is CASSQGQNTEAFF.